This T cell receptor beta chain was documented in a study of cytomegalovirus exposure and HLA in healthy donors. Broader study findings: In a later analysis, a genetic analysis reported fewer productive-TCR N-insertions in an Asian-associated ancestry cluster than the cohort average. Later analysis identified 16,000 or so TCR beta sequences associated with HLA alleles, using a false discovery rate threshold of 0.05.

Deletions cut 7 bases from V and 8 bases from J, with 17 bases between. The length of the CDR3 is 13 residues. From germline, CDR1 is MNHNS and CDR2 SASEGT. Comments on this clone: Its specificity is not known.

Primers for the PCR totalled 60 Vbeta and 13 Jbeta. Profiling relied on immunoSEQ multiplex PCR, and the TCRdb table lists in-frame clones only, not all of them. The sample lists about 90,000 clones, 74% seen once, with under 25% in the top ten. The sequence was obtained from a man aged 25-40 years in good health and CMV-seropositive. The V and J genes are TRBV6-1 and TRBJ1-2; the D is unclear. Sequenced: PBMCs. CDR3 nucleotide sequence: TGTGCCAGCACCCCAAGCGGATCCTTGGGCTACACCTTC. It translates to CASTPSGSLGYTF.